The 20 T cell receptor beta chains below come from one sample, sequenced in a study of PD-1 blockade in classical Hodgkin lymphoma. Using immunoSEQ multiplex PCR, the repertoire was profiled, and TCRdb retains in-frame clones only, with some absent. The sample lists around 20,000 clones; around 85% were seen once. Brentuximab vedotin exposure varied among the patients, all of whom had relapsed after autologous stem cell transplantation. Here the sequenced sample was peripheral blood mononuclear cells (PBMCs), taken at baseline. The receptors were gathered from a human donor with classical Hodgkin lymphoma.

The genes are TRBV19 and TRBJ1-5; 11 bases agree with TRBD1. The CDR3 extends over 15 amino acids. V was clipped by 1 base and J by 6 bases; unmatched bases: 2. CDR1 LNHDA and CDR2 SQIVND come from the germline V gene (reference sequence). The CDR3 here is CASSIGGQGAQPQHF. The CDR3 region has the DNA TGTGCCAGTAGTATAGGAGGACAGGGGGCTCAGCCCCAGCATTTT.

The chain combines TRBV9 with TRBJ2-5; 9 bases are shared with TRBD2. V shed 0 bases, J shed 1 base, and the junction held 4 bases outside the gene matches. Germline loops: CDR1 SGDLS, CDR2 YYNGEE. The CDR3 consists of 16 residues. The CDR3 spells CASSVGSSGVQETQYF. The CDR3 DNA follows: TGTGCCAGCAGCGTAGGGTCTAGCGGGGTCCAAGAGACCCAGTACTTC.

V and J are TRBV7-8 and TRBJ2-6; 8 nucleotides align to TRBD1. This CDR3 contains 20 residues. The germline V gene has CDR1 SGHVS and CDR2 FQNEAQ. V lost 5 bases and J lost 0; bases outside the gene matches: 15. The DNA of the CDR3 is TGTGCCAGCAGCCTAGGGGACAGGCCCTTGATCCACTCTGGGGCCAACGTCCTGACTTTC. Protein: CASSLGDRPLIHSGANVLTF. The full variable domain, completed using reference TRBV7-8 and TRBJ2-6, is GAGVSQSPRYKVAKRGQDVALRCDPISGHVSLFWYQQALGQGPEFLTYFQNEAQLDKSGLPSDRFFAERPEGSVSTLKIQRTQQEDSAVYLCASSLGDRPLIHSGANVLTFGAGSRLTVL.

This chain connects TRBV6-1 to TRBJ2-2, with 10 positions matching TRBD1. This CDR3 contains 15 residues. J was trimmed by 3 bases and V by 6 bases; bases with no gene match: 4. From germline, CDR1 is MNHNS and CDR2 SASEGT. The CDR3 loop reads CASSLGQGDTGELFF. CDR3 sequence (DNA): TGTGCCAGCAGCCTCGGACAGGGGGACACCGGGGAGCTGTTTTTT.

V and J are TRBV9 and TRBJ2-3, with D perhaps TRBD2 (6 bases). The germline CDR1 and CDR2 sequences are SGDLS and YYNGEE. V lost 1 base, J lost 6 bases, and 15 bases lay in between. This CDR3 region has 15 residues. The CDR3 here is CASSVQAGRGDTQYF. CDR3 sequence (DNA): TGTGCCAGCAGCGTACAGGCGGGGCGAGGGGATACGCAGTATTTT.

The chain links TRBV4-1 to TRBJ1-6, with no clear D. CDR1 and CDR2 from the germline V gene are MGHRA and YSYEKL. With 1 base removed from V and 3 bases from J, the gap between germline ends came to 7 bases. The CDR3 runs 15 residues. CDR3 DNA sequence: TGCGCCAGCAGCCAAGCGGGAGGCTATAATTCACCCCTCCACTTT. This sequence encodes CASSQAGGYNSPLHF.

The J gene is TRBJ1-1, the V gene TRBV13; a possible D gene is TRBD1 (5 bases). In germline, CDR1 is PRHDT, CDR2 FYEKMQ (reference sequence). CDR3 length: 15 residues. V lost 4 bases, J lost 6 bases, and 18 bases lay in between. In DNA form, the CDR3 reads TGTGCCAGCAGCTCCTCCCCCCCAGGGTACGCTGAAGCTTTCTTT. Its translation is CASSSSPPGYAEAFF.

The chain has TRBV4-2 and TRBJ2-7, with a weak D call TRBD1 (6 bases). The germline V and J ends were trimmed by 4 bases and 2 bases, with 18 bases remaining between them. The germline CDR1 and CDR2 sequences are LGHNA and YNFKEQ. The CDR3 runs 16 residues. The CDR3 nucleotides are TGTGCCAGCAGCCGTGTTGGGACAACGGAAGCCTACGAGCAGTACTTC. Its protein product is CASSRVGTTEAYEQYF.

In its sample, this clone was seen once. V gene TRBV15 combines with J gene TRBJ2-7; 9 bases align to TRBD2. The CDR3 runs to 16 residues. V shed 0 bases and J 4 bases; nucleotides not matched to a gene: 7. CDR1 is LNHNV and CDR2 is YYDKDF in the germline V gene (reference sequence). The CDR3 DNA reads TGTGCCACCAGCAGAGATAACACCCTAGCGGGATACGAGCAGTACTTC. This codes for CATSRDNTLAGYEQYF.

This chain joins TRBV30 and TRBJ1-6, with 7 nucleotides matching TRBD1. Germline CDR1 GTSNPN, CDR2 SVGIG (reference sequence). This CDR3 is 15 amino acids long. V was clipped by 1 base and J by 9 bases; unmatched bases: 9. The CDR3 spells CAWSEGTELGSPLHF. CDR3 DNA sequence: TGTGCCTGGAGTGAAGGGACAGAGTTAGGTTCACCCCTCCACTTT.

The chain is built from TRBV5-6 and TRBJ2-3; TRBD1 matches 8 bases. The CDR3 extends over 14 amino acids. Trimming removed 4 bases from V and 5 bases from J; junction bases left unmatched: 6. Germline V gene data show CDR1 as SGHDT and CDR2 as YYEEEE. CDR3 coding DNA: TGTGCCAGCAGCCTAGGACAGGGCCGAGATACGCAGTATTTT. This codes for CASSLGQGRDTQYF.

The V gene is TRBV5-1, the J gene TRBJ2-3; TRBD1 matches 9 bases. J lost 10 bases, V lost 4 bases, and 7 bases had no gene match. The CDR3 loop spans 13 amino acids. Per germline, CDR1 SGHRS and CDR2 YFSETQ. The CDR3 spells CASSPKDRGAQYF. Written as DNA, the CDR3 is TGCGCCAGCAGCCCGAAGGACAGGGGAGCGCAGTATTTT. Drawing the rest from reference TRBV5-1 and TRBJ2-3, the complete variable domain is KAGVTQTPRYLIKTRGQQVTLSCSPISGHRSVSWYQQTPGQGLQFLFEYFSETQRNKGNFPGRFSGRQFSNSRSEMNVSTLELGDSALYLCASSPKDRGAQYFGPGTRLTVL.

This chain uses TRBV11-2 with TRBJ1-3, with TRBD1 identical over 7 bases. Germline V gene data show CDR1 as SGHAT and CDR2 as FQNNGV. There are 13 residues in the CDR3. V was pared by 7 bases and J by 7 bases, with 7 bases of the junction left unmatched. The CDR3 reads CASTPDRANTIYF. The DNA for the CDR3 is TGTGCCAGCACCCCTGACAGGGCGAACACCATATATTTT. Together with reference TRBV11-2 and TRBJ1-3, the CDR3 gives the full variable domain: EAGVAQSPRYKIIEKRQSVAFWCNPISGHATLYWYQQILGQGPKLLIQFQNNGVVDDSQLPKDRFSAERLKGVDSTLKIQPAKLEDSAVYLCASTPDRANTIYFGEGSWLTVV.

The V gene is TRBV11-2, the J gene TRBJ1-3, with TRBD1 matching over 7 bases. The CDR3 spans 17 residues. The ends lost 3 bases at V and 0 bases at J; junction bases unmatched: 8. Germline-derived CDR1 and CDR2 are SGHAT and FQNNGV. CDR3 nucleotides: TGTGCCAGCAGCTTCCCCCGGAGACAGGGCTCTGGAAACACCATATATTTT. Its translation is CASSFPRRQGSGNTIYF.

The CDR3 loop is CSVVALTGFQETQYF. The CDR3 DNA sequence: TGCAGCGTTGTGGCCTTAACAGGGTTCCAAGAGACCCAGTACTTC. The chain uses TRBV29-1 and TRBJ2-5, with D perhaps matching TRBD1 (6 bases). The CDR3 contains 15 residues. The ends were cut back, 4 bases at V and 1 base at J, with 16 bases in the middle. CDR1 and CDR2 (germline): SQVTM, ANQGSEA.

This clone was detected once. The V gene is TRBV7-3, the J gene TRBJ2-5; TRBD1 agrees at 8 bases. The germline CDR1 and CDR2 sequences are SGHTA and FQGTGA. The junction had 3 bases not matched to a gene; V was cut back by 2 bases and J by 1 base. This CDR3 has 15 residues. This chain's CDR3 is CASSLSGTGQETQYF. The CDR3 DNA reads TGTGCCAGCAGCTTATCCGGGACAGGCCAAGAGACCCAGTACTTC. Together with reference TRBV7-3 and TRBJ2-5, the CDR3 gives the full variable domain: GAGVSQTPSNKVTEKGKYVELRCDPISGHTALYWYRQSLGQGPEFLIYFQGTGAADDSGLPNDRFFAVRPEGSVSTLKIQRTERGDSAVYLCASSLSGTGQETQYFGPGTRLLVL.

The chain uses TRBV4-1 and TRBJ1-4, with D possibly TRBD1 on 6 matching bases. Germline CDR1 MGHRA, CDR2 YSYEKL. The ends were cut back, 0 bases at V and 5 bases at J, with 13 bases in the middle. This CDR3 has 16 residues. The CDR3 reads CASSQDPGQLNEKLFF. CDR3 DNA sequence: TGCGCCAGCAGCCAAGATCCCGGACAGCTAAATGAAAAACTGTTTTTT.

The chain recombines TRBV28 with TRBJ1-1; possible D gene TRBD1, 5 bases. V was clipped by 7 bases and J by 3 bases, with 18 bases between them. CDR3 size: 15 residues. CDR1 is MDHEN, CDR2 SYDVKM, per germline. The CDR3 region is CASTVQGSPHTEAFF. Written as DNA, the CDR3 is TGTGCCAGCACCGTTCAGGGTTCCCCACACACTGAAGCTTTCTTT.

V gene TRBV27 combines with J gene TRBJ2-1, with TRBD2 matching over 7 bases. Germline V gene lookup returns CDR1 MNHEY and CDR2 SMNVEV (reference sequence). The junction had 10 bases not matched to a gene; V was cut back by 2 bases and J by 9 bases. The CDR3 runs 15 residues. The CDR3 DNA follows: TGTGCCAGCAGTTTAGCTGCGGGAGTAGGCGGTGAGCAGTTCTTC. This codes for CASSLAAGVGGEQFF.

V is TRBV2 and J is TRBJ2-7; D unclear. V was cut by 8 bases and J by 1 base, with 12 bases left in between. Germline assignment: CDR1 SNHLY and CDR2 FYNNEI. This CDR3 has 13 residues. The CDR3 DNA sequence: TGTGCCAGCCGTAGTCAATCATCCTACGAGCAGTACTTC. It translates to CASRSQSSYEQYF.